This T cell receptor (beta chain) was identified during a study of blood T cell repertoires in COVID-19. The repertoire was sequenced with immunoSEQ multiplex PCR; TCRdb's copy has only in-frame clones and lacks some. The data show about 59,000 clones, with more than 60% seen just once and more than 8% held by the top ten. The CDR3 loop spans 15 amino acids. V shed 7 bases and J 7 bases; nucleotides not matched to a gene: 11. Germline CDR1 reads MNHEY; CDR2 reads SVGAGI. This TCR derives from a human donor in a cohort sampled during active COVID-19. The V call is TRBV6-5, the J call TRBJ2-1; 9 nucleotides align to TRBD2. The sample was peripheral blood. The CDR3 loop is CASIPSSGIRNEQFF. CDR3 coding DNA: TGTGCCAGCATCCCCTCTAGCGGGATAAGGAATGAGCAGTTCTTC.